The T cell receptor beta chain described here comes from a study of blood T cells in healthy people across ages. Study-wide findings and caveats: Per-million-T-cell TCR beta diversity fell roughly linearly with age. Without sorted subsets, naive and antigen-experienced compartments could not be conclusively compared. It was held that diversity estimates obtained from one million T cells represented underestimates. Changes seen in expanded clonotypes were possibly confounded by donor CMV status left unknown.

Germline values: CDR1 KGHDR, CDR2 SFDVKD. The CDR3 is 13 residues long. Trimming shortened V by 2 bases and J by 7 bases, and 11 bases separated the two germline ends. With a J-beta primer mix and a sample-barcoded 5' primer, a second PCR ran about 6 to 11 cycles. TCRdb passed the 5' RACE reads through MiXCR, listing each CDR3 protein once. The data hold some 1,500,000 distinct CDR3 sequences, with 40% to 45% observed a single time. On this clonotype itself: The antigen is undetermined.

This sequence joins TRBV24-1 and TRBJ2-7; a possible D gene is TRBD2 (5 bases). The sequencing input was blood. The clonotype comes from a woman aged 18-35 years in good health. The CDR3 loop reads CATSDYAGNEQYF. DNA of the CDR3: TGTGCCACCAGTGATTACGCGGGCAATGAGCAGTACTTC.